The 18 T cell receptor beta chains listed next were all sequenced from one sample in a study of CD8 T cells in Susac syndrome. RNA totalling about 0.5 to 1 ug underwent reverse transcription with random hexamers. One entry per CDR3 protein results from TCRdb running MiXCR on the immunoSEQ multiplex PCR reads. The table lists 200,000 to 250,000 distinct CDR3 sequences, approximately 95% of them singletons, with about 0.08% in the top ten. Sequencing used CD4+ T cells from PBMCs. The receptors shown here come from a human donor with multiple sclerosis.

The V call is TRBV7-9, the J call TRBJ2-7, with D possibly being TRBD1 (5 bases). CDR1 is SEHNR and CDR2 is FQNEAQ in the germline V gene (reference sequence). Trimming removed 1 base from V and 7 bases from J, with 17 bases in between. The CDR3 has 15 residues. The CDR3 coding sequence is TGTGCCAGCAGCTTAGTAAGGGGCGCGGAATCGGAGCAGTACGTC. As protein: CASSLVRGAESEQYV.

The chain is built from TRBV19 and TRBJ2-3, with a weak D call TRBD2 (7 bases). Germline values: CDR1 LNHDA, CDR2 SQIVND (reference sequence). The CDR3 extends over 15 amino acids. Trimming shortened V by 3 bases and J by 1 base, and 11 bases separated the two germline ends. CDR3 residues: CASSMGGGRTDTQYF. DNA for the CDR3: TGTGCCAGTAGTATGGGCGGGGGCCGCACAGATACGCAGTATTTT.

In nucleotides, the CDR3 is TGCAGTGCTAGAGGAGCTACTGAAGTGGCTTTCTTT. The encoded protein is CSARGATEVAFF. The chain is built from TRBV20-1 and TRBJ1-1; D not certain. Trimming removed 1 base from V and 11 bases from J, with 14 bases in between. This CDR3 spans 12 amino acids. Germline values: CDR1 DFQATT, CDR2 SNEGSKA (reference sequence).

CDR3 in amino acids: CATSRDMGGGTYNEQFF. The CDR3 DNA sequence: TGTGCCACCAGCAGAGACATGGGCGGGGGGACGTACAATGAGCAGTTCTTC. The J gene is TRBJ2-1, the V gene TRBV15; 8 nucleotides align to TRBD2. Unmatched junction bases numbered 8, after V lost 0 bases and J lost 4 bases. The CDR3 consists of 17 residues. Germline CDR1 and CDR2: LNHNV and YYDKDF (reference sequence).

This clonotype has only a few counts. The rearrangement links TRBV29-1 to TRBJ1-1, with D unclear. CDR3 length: 11 residues. Trimming took off 3 bases at V and 1 base at J, with 3 bases between the two ends. CDR1 is SQVTM and CDR2 is ANQGSEA in the germline V gene. In DNA form, the CDR3 reads TGCAGCGTTGATCGGAACACTGAAGCTTTCTTT. It translates to CSVDRNTEAFF.

The V gene is TRBV12-3 or TRBV12-4, the J gene TRBJ2-7, with D tentatively TRBD2 (5 bases). Trimming pared 6 bases from V and 1 base from J, leaving 7 bases between. This CDR3 region has 12 residues. This CDR3 is CASRGDSYEQYV. For the CDR3, the DNA is TGTGCCAGCAGGGGAGATTCCTACGAGCAGTACGTC.

The chain carries TRBV6-5 and TRBJ2-7; D perhaps matches TRBD2 (5 bases). CDR1 and CDR2 (germline): MNHEY, SVGAGI. The ends were cut back, 5 bases at V and 0 bases at J, with 11 bases in the middle. The CDR3 runs 14 residues. The CDR3 sequence is CASSLDRDSYEQYV. The CDR3 DNA is TGTGCCAGCAGTCTAGACCGGGACTCCTACGAGCAGTACGTC.

This rearrangement joins TRBV11-2 to TRBJ2-1; TRBD2 might be the D (6 bases). The CDR3 runs to 14 residues. Germline V lookup: CDR1 SGHAT, CDR2 FQNNGV. The V end lost 1 base, the J end lost 5 bases, and 9 bases lay between the germline ends. The CDR3 protein is CASSLAAGNNEQFF. The CDR3 region has the DNA TGTGCCAGCAGCTTAGCGGCGGGGAACAATGAGCAGTTCTTC.

This clonotype was detected a few times. The chain links TRBV11-1 to TRBJ2-3; D call uncertain. Trimming took 3 bases from V and 3 from J, leaving 10 bases between them. CDR3 size: 14 residues. CDR1 and CDR2 from the germline V gene are SGHAT and FQDESV (reference sequence). CDR3 sequence: CASSFLSTTDTQYF. In DNA form, the CDR3 reads TGTGCCAGCAGCTTCCTCTCGACGACAGATACGCAGTATTTT.

The J gene is TRBJ2-1, the V gene TRBV5-1; 7 bases are shared with TRBD2. CDR3 length: 17 residues. Trimming cost V 4 bases and J 2 bases; bases outside gene matches: 12. Germline lookup yields CDR1 SGHRS and CDR2 YFSETQ. The DNA for the CDR3 is TGCGCCAGCAGCGACGGGGCGGGCGGGGGTACCTACAATGAGCAGTTCTTC. Its translation: CASSDGAGGGTYNEQFF.

V usage is TRBV7-9 and J usage is TRBJ2-2; D is perhaps TRBD2 (5 bases). The germline V gene encodes CDR1 SEHNR and CDR2 FQNEAQ (reference sequence). The CDR3 has 16 amino acids. V was shortened by 4 bases and J by 0 bases, with 12 bases between the two germline ends. CDR3 protein: CASSYPTGTNTGELFF. In nucleotides, the CDR3 is TGTGCCAGCAGCTATCCGACGGGGACGAACACCGGGGAGCTGTTTTTT.

This chain joins TRBV12-3 or TRBV12-4 and TRBJ2-4; a possible D gene is TRBD1 (6 bases). Trimming cost V 5 bases and J 6 bases, with 17 bases left between them. This CDR3 is built from 15 residues. CDR3 bases: TGTGCCAGCAGTCGAACAGGGTTAGCGAGAAACATTCAGTACTTC. It is translated as CASSRTGLARNIQYF.

V is TRBV29-1 and J is TRBJ2-3, with a weak D call TRBD2 (5 bases). Germline V gene lookup returns CDR1 SQVTM and CDR2 ANQGSEA. The CDR3 consists of 13 residues. V was clipped by 5 bases and J by 3 bases, with 12 bases between them. The CDR3 protein is CSVNPSGTDTQYF. CDR3 sequence (DNA): TGCAGCGTTAATCCCTCGGGGACAGATACGCAGTATTTT.

Here the CDR3 reads CASSTGAGAQETQYF. The CDR3 DNA follows: TGCGCCAGCAGCACGGGAGCGGGGGCCCAAGAGACCCAGTACTTC. The genes are TRBV5-1 and TRBJ2-5; 8 nucleotides align to TRBD2. The CDR3 totals 15 residues. The germline V gene has CDR1 SGHRS and CDR2 YFSETQ. J lost 1 base, V lost 4 bases, and 6 bases had no gene match.

This clonotype was seen a few times. CDR3 bases: TGCAGCGCCGTAGGACAGGGGGACGAGCAGTACGTC. Protein: CSAVGQGDEQYV. The J gene is TRBJ2-7, the V gene TRBV29-1, with 10 positions matching TRBD1. Germline CDR1 is SQVTM and CDR2 is ANQGSEA. With 7 bases clipped from V and 5 bases from J, the junction kept 5 bases outside the gene matches. This CDR3 comprises 12 residues.

The gene calls are TRBV2 and TRBJ1-6, with D unresolved. The germline V gene has CDR1 SNHLY and CDR2 FYNNEI. V was clipped by 3 bases and J by 10 bases, with 13 bases between them. The CDR3 totals 14 residues. The CDR3 nucleotides read TGTGCCAGCAGTGATCAGGCCCGTCCCTCACCCCTCCACTTT. This translates into CASSDQARPSPLHF.

The genes are TRBV3-1 and TRBJ2-1; TRBD2 aligns across 8 bases. Germline values: CDR1 LGHDT, CDR2 YNNKEL (reference sequence). Trimming took 1 base from V and 9 from J; bases not matched to a gene: 5. The CDR3 runs 14 residues. CDR3 region: CASSQVRTSTEQFF. The CDR3 DNA reads as TGTGCCAGCAGCCAAGTTCGGACTAGCACTGAGCAGTTCTTC.

The chain has TRBV12-3 or TRBV12-4 and TRBJ1-6, with TRBD1 matching over 11 bases. The CDR3 spans 15 residues. Trimming cost V 7 bases and J 9 bases; bases outside gene matches: 8. The CDR3: CASTLRGTGGSPLHF. The CDR3 DNA sequence: TGTGCCAGCACCCTACGCGGGACAGGGGGTTCACCCCTCCACTTT.